This passage covers 26 T cell receptor beta chains from one sample sequenced in a study of shared clonotypes between healthy human individuals. Measured with immunoSEQ multiplex PCR; TCRdb has only the in-frame clones, and not every one. The sample includes approximately 2.3 million clones, more than 80% of them seen just once. The sequencing sample was made of naive CD4+ T cells from PBMCs. Subset indicated: CD45RA+ positively selected. Every receptor here comes from a man between 18 and 35 years old in good health. Some clones in this sample may be carry-over from other donors' samples.

The rearrangement links TRBV5-5 to TRBJ2-2; TRBD1 matches at 7 bases. This CDR3 region has 17 residues. Germline CDR1 and CDR2: SGHKS and YYEKEE (reference sequence). V shed 4 bases, J shed 0 bases, and the junction held 9 bases outside the gene matches. The CDR3 is CASSGLLQGTNTGELFF. DNA of the CDR3: TGTGCCAGCAGCGGGCTGCTACAGGGGACGAACACCGGGGAGCTGTTTTTT. The full variable domain, rest sourced from reference TRBV5-5 and TRBJ2-2, is DAGVTQSPTHLIKTRGQQVTLRCSPISGHKSVSWYQQVLGQGPQFIFQYYEKEERGRGNFPDRFSARQFPNYSSELNVNALLLGDSALYLCASSGLLQGTNTGELFFGEGSRLTVL.

V and J are TRBV7-6 and TRBJ2-4, with 7 positions matching TRBD1. The CDR3 extends over 15 amino acids. After removal of 5 bases from V and 8 bases from J, the junction contained 12 bases not matched to a gene. The germline gives CDR1 SGHVS, CDR2 FNYEAQ. The CDR3 bases are TGTGCCAGCAGCCCGAGAGACAGGGCCCCACACATTCAGTACTTC. Protein: CASSPRDRAPHIQYF. Together with reference TRBV7-6 and TRBJ2-4, the CDR3 gives the full variable domain: GAGVSQSPRYKVTKRGQDVALRCDPISGHVSLYWYRQALGQGPEFLTYFNYEAQQDKSGLPNDRFSAERPEGSISTLTIQRTEQRDSAMYRCASSPRDRAPHIQYFGAGTRLSVL.

The rearrangement uses TRBV10-1 and TRBJ1-1; TRBD1 matches 8 bases. Trimming at V came to 2 bases and at J to 1 base, leaving 12 bases not matched to a gene. Germline CDR1 WNHNN, CDR2 SYGVQD (reference sequence). The CDR3 covers 18 residues. The CDR3 region has the DNA TGCGCCAGCAGTGAGCAAGGACAGGGAAAGTGGGAGAACACTGAAGCTTTCTTT. As protein: CASSEQGQGKWENTEAFF.

V and J are TRBV28 and TRBJ1-1; 7 nucleotides match TRBD1. The germline V gene has CDR1 MDHEN and CDR2 SYDVKM. CDR3 length equals 15 residues. The V and J ends lost 9 bases and 1 base, in that order; junction bases with no gene match: 11. The CDR3 coding sequence is TGTGCCAGTCACCCCCCACAGGGGAAGAACACTGAAGCTTTCTTT. This sequence encodes CASHPPQGKNTEAFF.

The chain links TRBV7-9 to TRBJ2-7; the D call may be TRBD1 or TRBD2 (5 bases each). V was shortened by 5 bases and J by 4 bases, with 12 bases between the two germline ends. CDR3 size: 13 residues. Germline V lookup: CDR1 SEHNR, CDR2 FQNEAQ (reference sequence). The CDR3 spells CASSLQGDYEQYF. The DNA for the CDR3 is TGTGCCAGCAGCCTCCAGGGAGATTACGAGCAGTACTTC.

Here the CDR3 DNA reads TGTGCCAGCAGCAATTGGGGGGAGACCCAGTACTTC. Translating it yields CASSNWGETQYF. The rearrangement uses TRBV7-2 and TRBJ2-5; D may be TRBD1 or TRBD2 (5 bases each). The CDR3 is made up of 12 amino acids. Between the trimmed V and J ends, which lost 5 bases and 5 bases, there was a span of 9 bases. Per germline, CDR1 SGHTA and CDR2 FQGNSA.

The J gene is TRBJ1-2, the V gene TRBV4-1, with unresolved D. This CDR3 has 17 residues. Looked up from germline, CDR1 is MGHRA and CDR2 is YSYEKL. V shed 0 bases and J shed 2 bases, with 16 bases lying between them. The CDR3: CASSQDVFPRQNYGYTF. The CDR3 coding sequence is TGCGCCAGCAGCCAAGATGTTTTCCCGAGACAAAACTATGGCTACACCTTC.

J is TRBJ1-1 and V is TRBV4-2, with a weak D call TRBD1 (6 bases). The CDR3 runs 16 residues. The ends were cut back, 1 base at V and 0 bases at J, with 12 bases in the middle. The V gene's germline CDR1 is LGHNA and CDR2 YNFKEQ. The chain's CDR3 is CASSQVQTGMNTEAFF. CDR3 DNA sequence: TGTGCCAGCAGCCAAGTTCAGACAGGAATGAACACTGAAGCTTTCTTT.

The chain is built from TRBV5-1 and TRBJ1-1, with D unresolved. Trimming stripped 0 bases from V and 8 bases from J, with 11 bases between. CDR1 SGHRS and CDR2 YFSETQ come from the germline V gene. This CDR3 is 13 amino acids long. This chain's CDR3 is CASSLARTSEAFF. The CDR3 DNA is TGCGCCAGCAGCTTGGCCAGGACTTCGGAAGCTTTCTTT.

With respect to this clone: The sample holds other DNA sequences that translate to the same CDR3. This chain joins TRBV28 and TRBJ2-5; 8 bases are a match to TRBD1. The CDR3 totals 13 residues. V lost 6 bases and J lost 5; bases outside the gene matches: 5. The V gene's germline CDR1 is MDHEN and CDR2 SYDVKM. The CDR3 spells CASSPGDRETQYF. The CDR3 DNA reads as TGTGCCAGCAGCCCAGGGGACAGGGAGACCCAGTACTTC.

The chain is built from TRBV28 and TRBJ1-5; D unclear. Between the trimmed V and J ends, which lost 4 bases and 2 bases, there was a span of 12 bases. The CDR3 contains 15 residues. Looked up from germline, CDR1 is MDHEN and CDR2 is SYDVKM. The CDR3 bases are TGTGCCAGCAGTTCCCCCTCGACGGGCAATCAGCCCCAGCATTTT. Its translation: CASSSPSTGNQPQHF.

V gene TRBV21-1 combines with J gene TRBJ2-7; the D call in the table, TRBD1, was not verified against the DNA. TRBV21-1 is noted as a pseudogene. The CDR3 consists of 15 residues. CDR3 in DNA: TGTGCCAGCAGCATTCGGACAGGGTCAAGCTACGAGCAGTACTTC. This translates into CASSIRTGSSYEQYF.

The chain has TRBV10-3 and TRBJ2-3; TRBD2 is a possible D gene (5 bases). V dropped 10 bases and J dropped 0 bases, with 11 bases sitting between them. Germline CDR1 is ENHRY and CDR2 is SYGVKD. The CDR3 has 13 residues. CDR3 sequence reads: CATRGGSTDTQYF. The CDR3 bases are TGTGCCACCCGAGGCGGGAGCACAGATACGCAGTATTTT.

The chain recombines TRBV18 with TRBJ2-7, with 10 bases matching TRBD1. V was pared by 5 bases and J by 5 bases, with 9 bases of the junction left unmatched. The germline V gene encodes CDR1 KGHSH and CDR2 LQKENI. This CDR3 region has 15 residues. The CDR3 sequence: CASSILTGGENEQYF. The DNA of the CDR3 is TGTGCCAGCTCAATCCTGACAGGGGGCGAGAACGAGCAGTACTTC.

This sequence joins TRBV29-1 and TRBJ2-1; 9 bases line up with TRBD1. CDR1 SQVTM and CDR2 ANQGSEA come from the germline V gene. V shed 6 bases, J shed 5 bases, and the junction held 8 bases outside the gene matches. The CDR3 totals 14 residues. In DNA form, the CDR3 reads TGCAGCGTCAGGGACAGGGTAAGAAACAATGAGCAGTTCTTC. Translated, it gives CSVRDRVRNNEQFF.

V and J are TRBV5-1 and TRBJ2-7, with unresolved D. Germline CDR1 reads SGHRS; CDR2 reads YFSETQ. The V gene lost 2 bases and the J gene lost 0 bases, with 9 bases spanning the gap. This CDR3 region has 14 residues. The CDR3 sequence: CASSFGNPSYEQYF. DNA of the CDR3: TGCGCCAGCAGCTTCGGCAACCCCTCCTACGAGCAGTACTTC.

The chain has TRBV5-1 and TRBJ2-7; no clear D. Germline V gene data show CDR1 as SGHRS and CDR2 as YFSETQ. V was pared by 3 bases and J by 3 bases, with 7 bases between. CDR3 length: 12 residues. In DNA, the CDR3 is TGCGCCAGCAGCTCCGTACACTACGAGCAGTACTTC. Its protein is CASSSVHYEQYF.

The J gene is TRBJ2-7, the V gene TRBV2; possibly TRBD2 for D (6 bases). Germline-derived CDR1 and CDR2 are SNHLY and FYNNEI. The CDR3 is made up of 15 amino acids. V lost 7 bases and J 3 bases, leaving 19 bases between the germline ends. CDR3 region: CASTTTRARIYEQYF. CDR3 DNA: TGTGCCAGCACAACGACTAGGGCACGAATCTACGAGCAGTACTTC.

The chain uses TRBV7-2 and TRBJ2-1; perhaps TRBD2 as D (6 bases). The CDR3 is 14 residues long. Germline V gene lookup returns CDR1 SGHTA and CDR2 FQGNSA. Deletions cut 5 bases from V and 7 bases from J, with 15 bases between. The CDR3 region is CASSLPGVGNEQFF. The CDR3 nucleotides are TGTGCCAGCAGCCTGCCGGGGGTGGGGAATGAGCAGTTCTTC.

The gene calls are TRBV30 and TRBJ2-1; D is unresolved. V was trimmed by 2 bases and J by 13 bases, leaving 12 bases between them. Germline V gives CDR1 GTSNPN, CDR2 SVGIG (reference sequence). This CDR3 is built from 11 residues. CDR3 nucleotide sequence: TGTGCCTGGAGTCCAAAAGACTTCCAGTTCTTC. It yields the protein CAWSPKDFQFF. The whole variable domain, filled in from reference TRBV30 and TRBJ2-1, reads SQTIHQWPATLVQPVGSPLSLECTVEGTSNPNLYWYRQAAGRGLQLLFYSVGIGQISSEVPQNLSASRPQDRQFILSSKKLLLSDSGFYLCAWSPKDFQFFGPGTRLTVL.

On this clone: In the same sample, other DNA sequences code for this CDR3. This chain uses TRBV28 with TRBJ2-7; D is perhaps TRBD1 (5 bases). Trimming removed 5 bases at V and 2 bases at J, with 16 bases between. The CDR3 spans 15 residues. CDR1 and CDR2 from the germline V gene are MDHEN and SYDVKM. CDR3 in DNA: TGTGCCAGCAGTATCCCGATCAGGGCTACCTACGAGCAGTACTTC. Its translation is CASSIPIRATYEQYF.

This chain uses TRBV7-2 with TRBJ2-3; 7 bases map to TRBD2. V gave up 2 bases and J gave up 6 bases; unmatched junction bases: 11. The CDR3 spans 16 residues. The germline gives CDR1 SGHTA, CDR2 FQGNSA. The CDR3, as DNA: TGTGCCAGCAGCTTACGGCGGGCGGGAGTCCCCGATACGCAGTATTTT. Amino acids: CASSLRRAGVPDTQYF. Using reference TRBV7-2 and TRBJ2-3 for the parts outside the CDR3, the full variable domain is GAGVSQSPSNKVTEKGKDVELRCDPISGHTALYWYRQSLGQGLEFLIYFQGNSAPDKSGLPSDRFSAERTGGSVSTLTIQRTQQEDSAVYLCASSLRRAGVPDTQYFGPGTRLTVL.

The sample holds one count of this clone. The identical CDR3 is also encoded by other nucleotide sequences in the sample. V gene TRBV19 combines with J gene TRBJ1-5; perhaps TRBD1 as D (6 bases). V was pared by 1 base and J by 6 bases, with 10 bases between. The CDR3 totals 14 residues. The V gene's germline CDR1 is LNHDA and CDR2 SQIVND (reference sequence). CDR3 loop: CASSIGGGSQPQHF. Here the CDR3 DNA reads TGTGCCAGTAGTATAGGGGGGGGCAGTCAGCCCCAGCATTTT. Using reference TRBV19 and TRBJ1-5 for the parts outside the CDR3, the full variable domain is DGGITQSPKYLFRKEGQNVTLSCEQNLNHDAMYWYRQDPGQGLRLIYYSQIVNDFQKGDIAEGYSVSREKKESFPLTVTSAQKNPTAFYLCASSIGGGSQPQHFGDGTRLSIL.

This clone occurred once. This sequence joins TRBV28 and TRBJ2-1, with 7 bases aligning to TRBD2. Germline V lookup: CDR1 MDHEN, CDR2 SYDVKM. The CDR3 loop spans 15 amino acids. The trim removed 3 bases at V and 8 bases at J, leaving 10 bases unmatched. CDR3 loop: CASSFLLGGRDEQFF. CDR3 nucleotides: TGTGCCAGCAGTTTCCTCTTGGGAGGGCGGGATGAGCAGTTCTTC.

This clone was counted once. CDR3 nucleotide sequence: TGTGCCAGCTCACCCGGAAGAGCAGATTCCTACGAGCAGTACTTC. Translation: CASSPGRADSYEQYF. V is TRBV18 and J is TRBJ2-7; no definite D call. Germline loops: CDR1 KGHSH, CDR2 LQKENI. Trimming took 3 bases from V and 1 from J, leaving 13 bases between them. CDR3 length equals 15 residues.

V is TRBV5-4 and J is TRBJ1-1, with TRBD1 as a possible D gene (6 bases). The V and J ends lost 0 bases and 3 bases respectively, with 18 bases between them. CDR3 size: 17 residues. Germline CDR1 SGHNT, CDR2 YYREEE (reference sequence). Here the CDR3 DNA reads TGTGCCAGCAGCTTGGAAGCACGGCGGCAGGGGTACACTGAAGCTTTCTTT. The encoded protein is CASSLEARRQGYTEAFF. Based on the CDR3 plus reference TRBV5-4 and TRBJ1-1, the full variable domain is ETGVTQSPTHLIKTRGQQVTLRCSSQSGHNTVSWYQQALGQGPQFIFQYYREEENGRGNFPPRFSGLQFPNYSSELNVNALELDDSALYLCASSLEARRQGYTEAFFGQGTRLTVV.